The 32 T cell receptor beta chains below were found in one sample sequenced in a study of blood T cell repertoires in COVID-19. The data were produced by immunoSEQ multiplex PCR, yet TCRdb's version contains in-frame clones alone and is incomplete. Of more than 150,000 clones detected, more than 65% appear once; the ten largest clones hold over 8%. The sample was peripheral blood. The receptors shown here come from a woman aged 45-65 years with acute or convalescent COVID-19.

In DNA, the CDR3 is TGCGCCAGCAGCTTGATAGCGGAGAGCTACAATGAGCAGTTCTTC. As protein: CASSLIAESYNEQFF. The chain recombines TRBV5-1 with TRBJ2-1; maybe TRBD2 (6 bases). This CDR3 comprises 15 residues. Germline lookup yields CDR1 SGHRS and CDR2 YFSETQ. V was pared by 1 base and J by 3 bases, with 11 bases between.

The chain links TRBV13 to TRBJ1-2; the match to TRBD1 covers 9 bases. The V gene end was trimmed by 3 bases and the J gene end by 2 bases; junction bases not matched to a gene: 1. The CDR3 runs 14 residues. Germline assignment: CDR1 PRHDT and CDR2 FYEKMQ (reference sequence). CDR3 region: CASSFGQGNYGYTF. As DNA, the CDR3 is TGTGCCAGCAGCTTCGGACAGGGGAACTATGGCTACACCTTC.

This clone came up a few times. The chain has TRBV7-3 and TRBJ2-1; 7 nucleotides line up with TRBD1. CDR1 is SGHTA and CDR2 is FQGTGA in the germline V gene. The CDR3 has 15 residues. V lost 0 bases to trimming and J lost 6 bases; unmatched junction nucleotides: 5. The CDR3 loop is CASSLTGGQPNEQFF. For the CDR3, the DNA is TGTGCCAGCAGCTTAACAGGGGGACAGCCCAATGAGCAGTTCTTC.

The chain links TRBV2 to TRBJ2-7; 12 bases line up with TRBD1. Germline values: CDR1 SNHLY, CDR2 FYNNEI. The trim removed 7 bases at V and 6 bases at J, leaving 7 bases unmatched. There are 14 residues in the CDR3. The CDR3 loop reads CASKGGTGGAEQYF. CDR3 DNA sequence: TGTGCCAGCAAAGGCGGGACAGGGGGCGCCGAGCAGTACTTC.

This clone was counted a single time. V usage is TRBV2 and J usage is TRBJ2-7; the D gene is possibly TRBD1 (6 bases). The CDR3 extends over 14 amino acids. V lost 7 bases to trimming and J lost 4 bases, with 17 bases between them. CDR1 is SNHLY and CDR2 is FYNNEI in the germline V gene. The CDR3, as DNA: TGTGCCAGCATGGAAGGGGGATATCATTACGAGCAGTACTTC. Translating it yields CASMEGGYHYEQYF.

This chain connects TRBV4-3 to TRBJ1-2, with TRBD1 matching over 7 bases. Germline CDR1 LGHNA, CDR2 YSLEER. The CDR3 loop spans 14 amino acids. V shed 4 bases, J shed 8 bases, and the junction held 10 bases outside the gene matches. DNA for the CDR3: TGCGCCAGCAGCCGAGAGACGGACAGGCGAGGCTACACCTTC. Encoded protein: CASSRETDRRGYTF.

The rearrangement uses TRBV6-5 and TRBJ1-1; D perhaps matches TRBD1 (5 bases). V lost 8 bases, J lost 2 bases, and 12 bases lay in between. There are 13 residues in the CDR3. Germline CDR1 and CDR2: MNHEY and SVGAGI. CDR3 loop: CASGGRDNTEAFF. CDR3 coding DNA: TGTGCCAGCGGCGGCAGGGATAACACTGAAGCTTTCTTT.

The CDR3 sequence: CASSGDRATDTQYF. The CDR3 region has the DNA TGTGCCAGCAGCGGGGACAGGGCCACAGATACGCAGTATTTT. The V gene is TRBV5-6, the J gene TRBJ2-3; TRBD1 matches 9 bases. Looked up from germline, CDR1 is SGHDT and CDR2 is YYEEEE. The junction had 2 bases not matched to a gene; V was cut back by 4 bases and J by 2 bases. The CDR3 consists of 14 residues.

This CDR3 reads CASSLGQGSYGYTF. The CDR3 DNA is TGTGCCAGCAGCTTAGGACAGGGGAGCTATGGCTACACCTTC. The chain has TRBV5-6 and TRBJ1-2; 9 bases fit TRBD1. This CDR3 comprises 14 residues. Germline values: CDR1 SGHDT, CDR2 YYEEEE. V was clipped by 2 bases and J by 4 bases; unmatched bases: 3. The entire variable domain, with the rest obtained from reference TRBV5-6 and TRBJ1-2, is as follows: DAGVTQSPTHLIKTRGQQVTLRCSPKSGHDTVSWYQQALGQGPQFIFQYYEEEERQRGNFPDRFSGHQFPNYSSELNVNALLLGDSALYLCASSLGQGSYGYTFGSGTRLTVV.

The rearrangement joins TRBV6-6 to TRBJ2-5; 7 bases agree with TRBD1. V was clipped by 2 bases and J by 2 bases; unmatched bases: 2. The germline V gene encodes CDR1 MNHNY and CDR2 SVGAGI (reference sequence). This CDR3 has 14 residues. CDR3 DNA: TGTGCCAGCAGTTACGGGACAGCGCAAGAGACCCAGTACTTC. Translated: CASSYGTAQETQYF.

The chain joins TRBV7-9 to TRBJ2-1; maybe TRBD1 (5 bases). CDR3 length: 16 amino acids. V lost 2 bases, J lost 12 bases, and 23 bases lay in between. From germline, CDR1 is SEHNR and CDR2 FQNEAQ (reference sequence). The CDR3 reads CASSLRTGGMVRGQFF. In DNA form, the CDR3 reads TGTGCCAGCAGCTTAAGAACAGGTGGCATGGTACGAGGGCAGTTCTTC.

Here the CDR3 reads CASSSPVAAALETQYF. As DNA, the CDR3 is TGTGCCAGCAGTTCCCCCGTGGCCGCCGCCTTGGAGACCCAGTACTTC. This sequence joins TRBV2 and TRBJ2-5; D is uncertain. Germline V gene data show CDR1 as SNHLY and CDR2 as FYNNEI. V shed 5 bases and J shed 5 bases, with 21 bases lying between them. The CDR3 has 16 residues.

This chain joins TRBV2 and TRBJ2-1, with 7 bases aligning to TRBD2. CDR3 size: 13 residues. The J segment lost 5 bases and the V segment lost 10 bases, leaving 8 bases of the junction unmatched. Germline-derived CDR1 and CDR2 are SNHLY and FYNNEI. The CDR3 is CATQRGGDNEQFF. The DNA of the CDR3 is TGTGCCACCCAGAGGGGAGGGGACAATGAGCAGTTCTTC.

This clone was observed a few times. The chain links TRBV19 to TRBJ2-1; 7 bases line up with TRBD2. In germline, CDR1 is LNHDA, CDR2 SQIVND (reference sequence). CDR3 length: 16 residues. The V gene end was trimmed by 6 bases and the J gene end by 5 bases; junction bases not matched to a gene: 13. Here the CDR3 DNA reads TGTGCCAGTAGCGTAAGACTAGCTGGAGTGGACAATGAGCAGTTCTTC. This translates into CASSVRLAGVDNEQFF.

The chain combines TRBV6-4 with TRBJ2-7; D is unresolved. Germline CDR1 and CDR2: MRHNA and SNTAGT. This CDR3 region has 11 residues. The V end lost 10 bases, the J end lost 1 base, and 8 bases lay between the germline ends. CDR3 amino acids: CAILPSYEQYF. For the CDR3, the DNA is TGTGCCATCCTCCCGTCCTACGAGCAGTACTTC.

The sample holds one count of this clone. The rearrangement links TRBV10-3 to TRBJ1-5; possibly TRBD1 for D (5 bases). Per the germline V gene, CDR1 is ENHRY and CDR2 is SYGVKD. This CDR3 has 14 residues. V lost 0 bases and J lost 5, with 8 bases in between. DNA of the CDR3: TGTGCCATCAGTGAGTCTGGGGGGGATCAGCCCCAGCATTTT. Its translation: CAISESGGDQPQHF.

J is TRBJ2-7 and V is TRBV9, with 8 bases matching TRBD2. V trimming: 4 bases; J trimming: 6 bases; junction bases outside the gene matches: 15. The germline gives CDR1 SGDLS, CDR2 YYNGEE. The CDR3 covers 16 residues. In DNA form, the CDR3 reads TGTGCCAGCAGCCCCGGGGCGGGGGGACGGTCAGGCGAGCAGTACTTC. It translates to CASSPGAGGRSGEQYF.

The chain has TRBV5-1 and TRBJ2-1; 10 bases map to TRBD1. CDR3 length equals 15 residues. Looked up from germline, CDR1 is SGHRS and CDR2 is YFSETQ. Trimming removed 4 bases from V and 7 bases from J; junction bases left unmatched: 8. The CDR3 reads CASSLRQGAGNEQFF. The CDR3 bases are TGCGCCAGCAGCCTAAGACAGGGGGCAGGGAATGAGCAGTTCTTC.

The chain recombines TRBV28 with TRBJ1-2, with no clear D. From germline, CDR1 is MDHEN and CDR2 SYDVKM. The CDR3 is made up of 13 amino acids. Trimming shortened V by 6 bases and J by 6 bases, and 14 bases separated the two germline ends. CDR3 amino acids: CASSRTVYNGYTF. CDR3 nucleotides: TGTGCCAGCAGCCGTACAGTATACAATGGCTACACCTTC.

The CDR3 coding sequence is TGTGCCAGCAGCTTAGGAATCGGGGACAGGGGCCCTAACTATGGCTACACCTTC. It encodes CASSLGIGDRGPNYGYTF. This chain uses TRBV11-2 with TRBJ1-2; 10 positions agree with TRBD1. The CDR3 runs 18 residues. The trim removed 1 base at V and 0 bases at J, leaving 8 bases unmatched. Germline lookup yields CDR1 SGHAT and CDR2 FQNNGV.

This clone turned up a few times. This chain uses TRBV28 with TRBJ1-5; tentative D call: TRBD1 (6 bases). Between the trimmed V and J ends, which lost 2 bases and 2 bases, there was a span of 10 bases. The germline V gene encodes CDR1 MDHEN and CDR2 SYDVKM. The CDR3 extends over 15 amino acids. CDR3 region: CASSLGGAGNQPQHF. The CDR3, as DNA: TGTGCCAGCAGTTTAGGGGGCGCCGGCAATCAGCCCCAGCATTTT.

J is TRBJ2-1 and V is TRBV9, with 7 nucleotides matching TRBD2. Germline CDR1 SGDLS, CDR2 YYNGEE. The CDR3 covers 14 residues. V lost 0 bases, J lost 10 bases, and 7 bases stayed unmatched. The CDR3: CASSVVPTSPEQFF. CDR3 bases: TGTGCCAGCAGCGTAGTCCCGACTAGCCCCGAGCAGTTCTTC.

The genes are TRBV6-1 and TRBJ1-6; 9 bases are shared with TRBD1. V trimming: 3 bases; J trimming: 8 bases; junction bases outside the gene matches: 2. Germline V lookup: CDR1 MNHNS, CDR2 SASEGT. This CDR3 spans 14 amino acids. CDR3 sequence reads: CASSDGQGYSPLHF. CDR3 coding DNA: TGTGCCAGCAGTGATGGACAGGGGTATTCACCCCTCCACTTT.

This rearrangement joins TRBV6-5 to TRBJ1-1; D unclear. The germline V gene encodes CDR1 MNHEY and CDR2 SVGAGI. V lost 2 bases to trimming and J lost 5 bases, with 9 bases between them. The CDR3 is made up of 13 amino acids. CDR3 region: CASSYAGSTEAFF. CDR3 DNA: TGTGCCAGCAGTTACGCCGGGAGTACTGAAGCTTTCTTT.

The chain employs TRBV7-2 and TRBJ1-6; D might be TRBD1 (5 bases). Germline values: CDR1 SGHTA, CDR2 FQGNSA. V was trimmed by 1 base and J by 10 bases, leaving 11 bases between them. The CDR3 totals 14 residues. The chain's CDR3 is CASSLGSWGSPLHF. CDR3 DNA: TGTGCCAGCAGCTTAGGGAGCTGGGGCTCACCCCTCCACTTT.

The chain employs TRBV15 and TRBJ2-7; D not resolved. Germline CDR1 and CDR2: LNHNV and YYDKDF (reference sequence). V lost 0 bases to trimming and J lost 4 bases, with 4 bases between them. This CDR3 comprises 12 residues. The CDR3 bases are TGTGCCACCAGCAGAGATGAGTACGAGCAGTACTTC. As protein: CATSRDEYEQYF.

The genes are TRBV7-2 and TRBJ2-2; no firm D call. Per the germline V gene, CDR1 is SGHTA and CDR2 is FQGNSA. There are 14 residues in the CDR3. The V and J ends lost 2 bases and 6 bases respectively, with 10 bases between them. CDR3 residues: CASSLMGNAGELFF. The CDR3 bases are TGTGCCAGCAGCTTAATGGGCAATGCCGGGGAGCTGTTTTTT.

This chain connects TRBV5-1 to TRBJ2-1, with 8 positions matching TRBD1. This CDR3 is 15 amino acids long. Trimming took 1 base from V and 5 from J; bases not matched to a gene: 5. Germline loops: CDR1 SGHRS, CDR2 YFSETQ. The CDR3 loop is CASSLRQGANNEQFF. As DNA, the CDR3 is TGCGCCAGCAGCTTGCGGCAGGGGGCGAACAATGAGCAGTTCTTC.

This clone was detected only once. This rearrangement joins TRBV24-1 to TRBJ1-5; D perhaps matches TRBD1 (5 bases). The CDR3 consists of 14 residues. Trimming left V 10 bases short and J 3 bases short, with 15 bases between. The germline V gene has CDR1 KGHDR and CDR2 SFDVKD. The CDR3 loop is CATQGSGNNQPQHF. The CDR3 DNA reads TGTGCCACTCAGGGATCAGGGAACAATCAGCCCCAGCATTTT.

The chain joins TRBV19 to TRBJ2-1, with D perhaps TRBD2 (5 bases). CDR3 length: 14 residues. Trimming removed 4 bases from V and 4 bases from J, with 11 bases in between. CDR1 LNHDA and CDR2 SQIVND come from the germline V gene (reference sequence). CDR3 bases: TGTGCCAGTAGTAAGGGAGTTTTATACAATGAGCAGTTCTTC. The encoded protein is CASSKGVLYNEQFF.

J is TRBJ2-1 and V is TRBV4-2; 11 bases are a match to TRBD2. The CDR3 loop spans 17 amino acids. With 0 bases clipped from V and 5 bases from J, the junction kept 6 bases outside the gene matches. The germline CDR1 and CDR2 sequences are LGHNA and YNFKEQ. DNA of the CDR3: TGTGCCAGCAGCCAAGACCTTCTAGCGGGGGGCCACAATGAGCAGTTCTTC. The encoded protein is CASSQDLLAGGHNEQFF.

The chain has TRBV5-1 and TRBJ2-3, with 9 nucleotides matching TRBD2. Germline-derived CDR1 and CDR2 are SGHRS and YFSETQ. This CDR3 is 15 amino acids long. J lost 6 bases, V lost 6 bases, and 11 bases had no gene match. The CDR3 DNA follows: TGCGCCAGCAACCCCCAGGGACTAGCAAGCGATACGCAGTATTTT. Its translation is CASNPQGLASDTQYF. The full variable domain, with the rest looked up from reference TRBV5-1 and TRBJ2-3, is KAGVTQTPRYLIKTRGQQVTLSCSPISGHRSVSWYQQTPGQGLQFLFEYFSETQRNKGNFPGRFSGRQFSNSRSEMNVSTLELGDSALYLCASNPQGLASDTQYFGPGTRLTVL.